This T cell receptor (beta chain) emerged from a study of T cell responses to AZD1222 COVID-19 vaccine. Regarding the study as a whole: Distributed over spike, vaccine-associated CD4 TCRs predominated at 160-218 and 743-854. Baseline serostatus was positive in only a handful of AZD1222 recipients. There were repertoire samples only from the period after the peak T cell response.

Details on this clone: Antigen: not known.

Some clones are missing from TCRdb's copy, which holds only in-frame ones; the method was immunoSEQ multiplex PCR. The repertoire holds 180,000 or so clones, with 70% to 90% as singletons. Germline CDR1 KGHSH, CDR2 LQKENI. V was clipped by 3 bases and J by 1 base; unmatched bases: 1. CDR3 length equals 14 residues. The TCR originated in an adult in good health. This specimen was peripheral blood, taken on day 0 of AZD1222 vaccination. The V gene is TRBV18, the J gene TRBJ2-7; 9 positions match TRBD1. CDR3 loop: CASSPGTGSYEQYF. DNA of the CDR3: TGTGCCAGCTCACCTGGGACAGGGTCCTACGAGCAGTACTTC.